The rows below give T cell receptor beta chains drawn from one sample of a study of T-cell reconstitution after alpha-beta-depleted transplantation in children. One entry per CDR3 protein, called by TCRdb with MiXCR from the PCR reads. The data show 500,000 to 650,000 distinct CDR3 sequences, roughly 13% seen once. Sequences were derived from PBMCs, mostly from graft donor cells, sampled 360 days after TCRalphabeta/CD19-depleted stem cell transplant. The receptors were sampled from a male patient aged 10 to 17 who had a stem cell transplant for acute myeloid leukemia, so the T cells may come from the graft donor. Both conserved end residues are part of each CDR3. A D gene is named only where the DNA matches it firmly. Not every row has a clone size; where given, it reads once, few, many or a size class.

TRBV20-1	14	-	-	TRBJ2-3	TGCAGTGCTAGGCCACGAGGCCGGGCAGATACGCAGTATTTT	CSARPRGRADTQYF
TRBV3-1	11	few	-	TRBJ2-7	TGTGCCAGCAGCCAACTCGGCGAGCAGTACTTC	CASSQLGEQYF
TRBV29-1	13	few	-	TRBJ1-2	TGCAGCGTCGAGCTACAGGGCCGCTATGGCTACACCTTC	CSVELQGRYGYTF
TRBV20-1	12	few	TRBD1	TRBJ1-1	TGCAGTGCTATCCAGGGGGCTTGGGAAGCTTTCTTT	CSAIQGAWEAFF
TRBV6-1	15	few	TRBD2	TRBJ2-7	TGTGCCAGCAGTGGACTAGCGGGACCCTCCTACGAGCAGTACTTC	CASSGLAGPSYEQYF
TRBV10-3	15	few	TRBD2	TRBJ2-1	TGTGCCATCAGTGAGACTAGCGGCTCCTACAATGAGCAGTTCTTC	CAISETSGSYNEQFF
TRBV7-2	15	few	-	TRBJ2-5	TGTGCCAGCAGCTCCTATTCCGGGGACCAAGAGACCCAGTACTTC	CASSSYSGDQETQYF
TRBV2	16	few	TRBD1	TRBJ2-6	TGTGCCACAAACGACAGGGGGCATGCTGGGGCCAACGTCCTGACTTTC	CATNDRGHAGANVLTF
TRBV6-2/TRBV6-3	11	many	-	TRBJ2-7	TGTGCCAGCAGTTACTTCGACGAGCAGTACTTC	CASSYFDEQYF
TRBV4-2	16	-	-	TRBJ2-2	TGTGCCAGCAGCCAAGAGCTACCTAGTCCCACCGGGGAGCTGTTTTTT	CASSQELPSPTGELFF
TRBV4-2	16	few	TRBD1	TRBJ1-1	TGTGCCAGCAGCCCGTCACAAGACAGGGCGAACACTGAAGCTTTCTTT	CASSPSQDRANTEAFF
TRBV28	18	-	TRBD2	TRBJ2-1	TGTGCCAGCAGTACCAGGGGACTAGCGGGAGACGCTTACAATGAGCAGTTCTTC	CASSTRGLAGDAYNEQFF
TRBV28	19	-	-	TRBJ2-2	TGTGCCAGCAGTTTCCCGCCACCAGGGGGGGGTTCGAACACCGGGGAGCTGTTTTTT	CASSFPPPGGGSNTGELFF
TRBV7-2	15	-	TRBD1	TRBJ2-1	TGTGCCAGCAGCTTAGCCCAGGGGGCGAGAAATGAGCAGTTCTTC	CASSLAQGARNEQFF
TRBV4-3	15	-	-	TRBJ2-1	TGCGCCAGCAGCCAAGCGGCGAGCTCCTACAATGAGCAGTTCTTC	CASSQAASSYNEQFF
TRBV24-1	17	many	TRBD2	TRBJ2-3	TGTGCCACCAGTGACTCCCCACTAGCGGGAGGACCAGATACGCAGTATTTT	CATSDSPLAGGPDTQYF
TRBV2	15	-	TRBD2	TRBJ2-1	TGTGCCAGCAGTGTACTTAGCGGGGGATACAATGAGCAGTTCTTC	CASSVLSGGYNEQFF